The 18 T cell receptor beta chains in this list originate from one sample, sequenced in a study of T-cell reconstitution after alpha-beta-depleted transplantation in children. As it was prepared, the TCRbeta library received unique molecular identifiers. One entry per CDR3 protein, called by TCRdb with MiXCR from the PCR reads. The sample shows 700,000 or so distinct CDR3 sequences, about an eighth of them seen only once. The sequencing here drew on PBMCs, taken before TCRalphabeta/CD19-depleted stem cell transplant. Every receptor here comes from a girl aged 2-9 years with congenital amegakaryocytic thrombocytopenia, due to receive a stem cell transplant.

This clonotype was observed many times. The chain has TRBV11-3 and TRBJ2-4; possibly TRBD1 or TRBD2 for D (5 bases each). Germline V gene sequence: CDR1 SGHNT, CDR2 YENEEA. The CDR3 sequence is 18 residues long. Trimming pared 1 base from V and 0 bases from J, leaving 16 bases between. The CDR3 region has the DNA TGTGCCAGCAGCTTAGGGGGGAGCCGCGTTCTAGCCAAAAACATTCAGTACTTC. This sequence encodes CASSLGGSRVLAKNIQYF. Looking up the rest from reference TRBV11-3 and TRBJ2-4 gives the full variable domain: EAGVVQSPRYKIIEKKQPVAFWCNPISGHNTLYWYLQNLGQGPELLIRYENEEAVDDSQLPKDRFSAERLKGVDSTLKIQPAELGDSAVYLCASSLGGSRVLAKNIQYFGAGTRLSVL.

This clonotype was counted many times. This chain connects TRBV12-3 or TRBV12-4 to TRBJ2-7; unclear D gene. CDR3 length: 12 amino acids. Trimming left V 6 bases short and J 6 bases short, with 12 bases between. The CDR3 is CASSAPWAEQYF. Here the CDR3 DNA reads TGTGCCAGCAGCGCACCGTGGGCCGAGCAGTACTTC.

This chain joins TRBV5-1 and TRBJ1-2; unclear D gene. The CDR3 covers 15 residues. Trimming shortened V by 6 bases and J by 3 bases, and 18 bases separated the two germline ends. The germline V gene has CDR1 SGHRS and CDR2 YFSETQ. The CDR3 here is CASTPDHQRDYGYTF. CDR3 DNA sequence: TGCGCCAGCACGCCGGACCATCAAAGGGACTATGGCTACACCTTC.

In its sample, this clonotype was seen a few times. The chain carries TRBV12-3 or TRBV12-4 and TRBJ2-1; perhaps TRBD2 as D (5 bases). V lost 7 bases to trimming and J lost 2 bases, with 12 bases between them. The CDR3 is 14 amino acids. In DNA form, the CDR3 reads TGTGCCAGCACCCTACTAGTACCCTACAATGAGCAGTTCTTC. Translated, it gives CASTLLVPYNEQFF.

CDR3 protein: CSATGTSGGNEQFF. The DNA for the CDR3 is TGCAGTGCTACCGGGACTAGCGGGGGCAATGAGCAGTTCTTC. This rearrangement joins TRBV20-1 to TRBJ2-1, with 14 positions matching TRBD2. V lost 4 bases to trimming and J lost 6 bases; unmatched junction nucleotides: 2. This CDR3 contains 14 residues. Germline CDR1 and CDR2: DFQATT and SNEGSKA (reference sequence).

The chain recombines TRBV28 with TRBJ1-5; D not certain. V was cut by 6 bases and J by 2 bases, with 17 bases left in between. Germline CDR1 and CDR2: MDHEN and SYDVKM. The CDR3 covers 16 residues. The CDR3 coding sequence is TGTGCCAGCAGCAATCGCCGAGACTTGGGCAATCAGCCCCAGCATTTT. Translation: CASSNRRDLGNQPQHF.

This clonotype was counted a few times. The V call is TRBV30, the J call TRBJ1-4; D gene uncertain. The CDR3 is made up of 15 amino acids. Trimming pared 5 bases from V and 0 bases from J, leaving 13 bases between. Germline V gene lookup returns CDR1 GTSNPN and CDR2 SVGIG (reference sequence). CDR3 coding DNA: TGTGCCTGGGCCATCGATTTAGCAACTAATGAAAAACTGTTTTTT. Protein: CAWAIDLATNEKLFF.

This clonotype was detected once. The rearrangement joins TRBV12-3 or TRBV12-4 to TRBJ2-7; D is undetermined. V was shortened by 0 bases and J by 3 bases, with 12 bases between the two germline ends. The CDR3 sequence is 15 residues long. The CDR3 reads CASSLAGSFNYEQYF. Written as DNA, the CDR3 is TGTGCCAGCAGTTTAGCGGGGTCCTTCAACTACGAGCAGTACTTC.

Only a few counts were recorded for this clonotype. The J gene is TRBJ2-2, the V gene TRBV9, with TRBD1 as a possible D gene (6 bases). The germline V gene has CDR1 SGDLS and CDR2 YYNGEE. The CDR3 sequence is 16 residues long. V was pared by 0 bases and J by 5 bases, with 14 bases between. CDR3 in DNA: TGTGCCAGCAGCGTAGGACAGGCAGGAAAGACCGGGGAGCTGTTTTTT. Translation: CASSVGQAGKTGELFF.

The table lists this clonotype with many counts. The CDR3 reads CASTPRLAGENEQFF. CDR3 DNA sequence: TGTGCCAGCACTCCAAGACTAGCGGGAGAGAATGAGCAGTTCTTC. V is TRBV12-3 or TRBV12-4 and J is TRBJ2-1; 12 nucleotides line up with TRBD2. After removal of 7 bases from V and 7 bases from J, the junction contained 8 bases not matched to a gene. The CDR3 has 15 amino acids.

This clonotype has more than one count but fewer than ten. The chain links TRBV30 to TRBJ1-5; D gene uncertain. The CDR3 consists of 15 residues. The V gene lost 0 bases and the J gene lost 1 base, with 10 bases spanning the gap. Germline CDR1 and CDR2: GTSNPN and SVGIG (reference sequence). CDR3 residues: CAWSVRGHSNQPQHF. In nucleotides, the CDR3 is TGTGCCTGGAGTGTACGAGGGCACAGCAATCAGCCCCAGCATTTT.

This clonotype was observed a handful of times. The V call is TRBV5-1, the J call TRBJ2-5; unclear D gene. The germline V gene encodes CDR1 SGHRS and CDR2 YFSETQ. The ends were cut back, 7 bases at V and 5 bases at J, with 15 bases in the middle. The CDR3 is made up of 13 amino acids. DNA for the CDR3: TGCGCCAGCTTTTTGGGCCTTGGGGAGACCCAGTACTTC. This gives the protein CASFLGLGETQYF.

This clonotype was recorded at least ten times. V is TRBV12-3 or TRBV12-4 and J is TRBJ1-3, with D perhaps TRBD1 (6 bases). There are 16 residues in the CDR3. The V and J ends lost 1 base and 0 bases respectively, with 10 bases between them. The CDR3 DNA reads as TGTGCCAGCAGTTTAGGGGGGCGACACTCTGGAAACACCATATATTTT. As protein: CASSLGGRHSGNTIYF.

This clonotype was counted at least ten times. The chain links TRBV6-5 to TRBJ2-7; 9 bases map to TRBD2. This CDR3 comprises 15 residues. Germline CDR1 is MNHEY and CDR2 is SVGAGI. V was pared by 2 bases and J by 5 bases, with 7 bases of the junction left unmatched. CDR3 protein: CASSYLSGSGHEQYF. The CDR3 nucleotides read TGTGCCAGCAGTTACCTTAGCGGGAGCGGACACGAGCAGTACTTC.

This clonotype was recorded at least ten times. V and J are TRBV10-3 and TRBJ1-3; D is perhaps TRBD1 (5 bases). The ends were cut back, 6 bases at V and 0 bases at J, with 9 bases in the middle. This CDR3 is 14 amino acids long. From germline, CDR1 is ENHRY and CDR2 SYGVKD. CDR3 DNA sequence: TGTGCCATCAGCCCAGGGAGCTCTGGAAACACCATATATTTT. It translates to CAISPGSSGNTIYF.

This clonotype has a handful of counts. The CDR3 loop reads CASSSVFSGNSYNEQFF. The CDR3 region has the DNA TGTGCCAGCAGCTCTGTCTTTAGCGGGAACTCCTACAATGAGCAGTTCTTC. The chain couples TRBV11-2 to TRBJ2-1; 8 positions agree with TRBD2. Germline lookup yields CDR1 SGHAT and CDR2 FQNNGV. The length of the CDR3 is 17 residues. Trimming removed 4 bases from V and 0 bases from J; junction bases left unmatched: 8.

A remark on this clonotype: This may be a read error, as it is one base from a much larger clone. The rearrangement joins TRBV29-1 to TRBJ1-2; maybe TRBD1 (6 bases). The CDR3 spans 14 residues. The germline V gene encodes CDR1 SQVTM and CDR2 ANQGSEA. CDR3 amino acids: CSVKQGTANYGDTF. For the CDR3, the DNA is TGCAGCGTCAAACAGGGAACCGCTAACTATGGCGACACCTTC. Looking up the rest from reference TRBV29-1 and TRBJ1-2 gives the full variable domain: SAVISQKPSRDICQRGTSLTIQCQVDSQVTMMFWYRQQPGQSLTLIATANQGSEATYESGFVIDKFPISRPNLTFSTLTVSNMSPEDSSIYLCSVKQGTANYGDTFGSGTRLTVV.

The sample holds a few counts of this clonotype. The V and J genes are TRBV20-1 and TRBJ2-5; unclear D gene. In germline, CDR1 is DFQATT, CDR2 SNEGSKA (reference sequence). With 5 bases removed from V and 4 bases from J, the gap between germline ends came to 8 bases. The CDR3 is 11 residues long. The chain's CDR3 is CSAGDSETQYF. The CDR3 DNA follows: TGCAGTGCTGGCGACTCAGAGACCCAGTACTTC.